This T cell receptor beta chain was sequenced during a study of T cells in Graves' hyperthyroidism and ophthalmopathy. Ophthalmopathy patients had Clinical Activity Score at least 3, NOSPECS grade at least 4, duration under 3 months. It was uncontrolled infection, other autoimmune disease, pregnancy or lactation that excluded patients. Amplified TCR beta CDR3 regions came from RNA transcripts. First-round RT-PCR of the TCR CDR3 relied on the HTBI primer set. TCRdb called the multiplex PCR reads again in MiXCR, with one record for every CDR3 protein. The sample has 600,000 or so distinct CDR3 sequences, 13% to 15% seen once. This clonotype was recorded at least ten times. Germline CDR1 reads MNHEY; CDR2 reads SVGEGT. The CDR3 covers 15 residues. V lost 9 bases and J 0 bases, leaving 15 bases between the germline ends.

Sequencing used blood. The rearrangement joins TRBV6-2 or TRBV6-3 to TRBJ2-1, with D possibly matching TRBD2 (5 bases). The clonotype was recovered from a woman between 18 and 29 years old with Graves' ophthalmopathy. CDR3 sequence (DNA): TGTGCCAGTGGTGCGGCAGCGGCCTCCTACAATGAGCAGTTCTTC. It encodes CASGAAAASYNEQFF.